The rows below give T cell receptor beta chains drawn from one sample of a study of long-term antiretroviral therapy in people with HIV. The repertoire was sequenced with immunoSEQ multiplex PCR; TCRdb's copy has only in-frame clones and lacks some. The table lists about 17,000 clones, about four fifths of them singletons. This material consisted of unsorted PBMCs, taken at the start of antiretroviral therapy. These receptors all stem from a man in his thirties or forties with HIV. Each CDR3 is given with its conserved first and last residue. The D gene is left open where the match is weak. For some rows the clone size is stated as once, few or many, or as a class when expanded; others skip it.

DNA	CDR3	J	V	D	size
TGTGCCAGTTCCCGGGACTCTTACACCGGGGAGCTGTTTTTT	CASSRDSYTGELFF	TRBJ2-2	TRBV19	NA	NA
TGTGCCAGCAGTGAAGCGTGGACAGGGGGCGCGTATGAAGCTTTCTTT	CASSEAWTGGAYEAFF	TRBJ1-1	TRBV6-1	TRBD1	NA
TGTGCCAGCAGCTCGAAAACAGGGGGCTCACAAGAGACCCAGTACTTC	CASSSKTGGSQETQYF	TRBJ2-5	TRBV7-6	TRBD1	NA
TGTGCCAGCAGTGAAACGGGGCAGTACCAAGAGACCCAGTACTTC	CASSETGQYQETQYF	TRBJ2-5	TRBV6-1	NA	NA
TGTGCCACCGGGGACACCATAAGGACCGAGCAGTACTTC	CATGDTIRTEQYF	TRBJ2-7	TRBV15	NA	NA
TGTGCCAGTGAACTTTGGACTAGCGGGAGAGGTTACGGGGAGCTGTTTTTT	CASELWTSGRGYGELFF	TRBJ2-2	TRBV19	TRBD2	NA
TGTGCCAGCAGTTCTAGGGGGCTGGCTGAAGCTTTCTTT	CASSSRGLAEAFF	TRBJ1-1	TRBV28	TRBD1	NA
TGTGCCAGCAGGGAACAGGGTTCCAGCAATCAGCCCCAGCATTTT	CASREQGSSNQPQHF	TRBJ1-5	TRBV7-2	NA	few
TGTGCCAGCAGTCCCGAGGGAAACACCATATATTTT	CASSPEGNTIYF	TRBJ1-3	TRBV6-6	NA	NA
TGTGCCAGCAGCTTAGACTGGCGGGAAACCCACAATGAGCAGTTCTTC	CASSLDWRETHNEQFF	TRBJ2-1	TRBV11-3	NA	NA
TGTGCCAGCAGTATGGGGGGCGTTCGCAAGGCGTATACGCAGTATTTT	CASSMGGVRKAYTQYF	TRBJ2-3	TRBV27	NA	once
TGTGCCAGCAGTTTAAAGACTAGCGGGAGCTACGAGCAGTACTTC	CASSLKTSGSYEQYF	TRBJ2-7	TRBV27	TRBD2	NA
TGTGCCAGCAGCTTAGGGGGGGGGACAGGGACCTACGAGCAGTACTTC	CASSLGGGTGTYEQYF	TRBJ2-7	TRBV7-9	TRBD1	NA
TGTGCCAGCAGTACACCCGGGACAGGGACTACTAACTATGGCTACACCTTC	CASSTPGTGTTNYGYTF	TRBJ1-2	TRBV28	TRBD1	NA
TGTGCCAGCACTCTCTCTGGGGGACTGTCCTACGAGCAGTACTTC	CASTLSGGLSYEQYF	TRBJ2-7	TRBV6-1	NA	NA
TGTGCCAGCAGTGACGCGGGGGGGTCCTACAATGAGCAGTTCTTC	CASSDAGGSYNEQFF	TRBJ2-1	TRBV6-4	TRBD2	NA
TGTGCCAGCAGCTCCGACATTAGGGTTGAACAGGGGGAAGGGGAGACCCAGTACTTC	CASSSDIRVEQGEGETQYF	TRBJ2-5	TRBV7-9	TRBD1	NA
TGCGCCAGCAGCCAAGCCGGGAACTATGGCTACACCTTC	CASSQAGNYGYTF	TRBJ1-2	TRBV7-9	NA	NA
TGTGCCACCGTAAAAAGGGGAAACGAGCAGTACTTC	CATVKRGNEQYF	TRBJ2-7	TRBV7-8	NA	NA
TGTGCCACCAGCAGAGATAAGGGCAGCTTAGACTATGGCTACACCTTC	CATSRDKGSLDYGYTF	TRBJ1-2	TRBV15	NA	NA
TGTGCCATCAGTGACTGGGAAGCGGGATCAGGCAATGAGCAGTTCTTC	CAISDWEAGSGNEQFF	TRBJ2-1	TRBV10-3	TRBD2	NA
TGTGCCAGTAGAAGGGACAGGAACACCGGGGAGCTGTTTTTT	CASRRDRNTGELFF	TRBJ2-2	TRBV19	TRBD1	NA
TGTGCCAGCAGCTTGTACGACAGGATAGATGGCTACACCTTC	CASSLYDRIDGYTF	TRBJ1-2	TRBV5-4	NA	NA
TGCGCCAGCAGCAAAGTGGATGGCCAGGAGGGGGGGGCCGAGCAGTACTTC	CASSKVDGQEGGAEQYF	TRBJ2-7	TRBV4-3	NA	NA
TGTGCCAGCAGAGACGGGACAGGGGGTAACAATGAGCAGTTCTTC	CASRDGTGGNNEQFF	TRBJ2-1	TRBV7-2	TRBD1	NA
TGTGCCAGCAGCCGGGTTCTGGGCCTCCAAGAGACCCAGTACTTC	CASSRVLGLQETQYF	TRBJ2-5	TRBV7-9	NA	NA
TGTGCCAGCTCATCAGGGGCTAGCCCAGATACGCAGTATTTT	CASSSGASPDTQYF	TRBJ2-3	TRBV18	NA	NA
TGTGCCAGCAGCTTCTTCGGGGGGGCCTCCTACAATGAGCAGTTCTTC	CASSFFGGASYNEQFF	TRBJ2-1	TRBV5-4	TRBD2	NA
TGTGCCAGCAGCTTATCCACGACAGGCTACGAGCAGTACTTC	CASSLSTTGYEQYF	TRBJ2-7	TRBV5-4	NA	NA
TGTGCCAGCAGCTTAGAGGGTGGACAGCCCCAGCATTTT	CASSLEGGQPQHF	TRBJ1-5	TRBV7-9	NA	few
TGTGCCAGCAGTCCAGGATACACCGGGGAGCTGTTTTTT	CASSPGYTGELFF	TRBJ2-2	TRBV6-6	NA	NA
TGTGCCAGCAGTTTCAGGGGTAACACTGAAGCTTTCTTT	CASSFRGNTEAFF	TRBJ1-1	TRBV28	NA	NA
TGTGCCAGCAGCTTAGCGGCAGGACCCTACGGAAACACTGAAGCTTTCTTT	CASSLAAGPYGNTEAFF	TRBJ1-1	TRBV7-6	NA	medium-sized